This TCR beta chain originates from a study of shared clonotypes between healthy human individuals. Study results and caveats: Unshared clonotypes carried lower generation probabilities than those common to all four donors. Represented diversity (both genetic and exposure-history) was limited by the small number of donors.

The trim removed 5 bases at V and 7 bases at J, leaving 3 bases unmatched. This CDR3 is built from 12 residues. Germline CDR1 is MDHEN and CDR2 is SYDVKM. This clone was counted a single time. As yet, its antigen is unknown. The data were produced by immunoSEQ multiplex PCR, yet TCRdb's version contains in-frame clones alone and is incomplete. The sample lists 2.5 million or so clones; more than 90% were seen once. The V gene is TRBV28, the J gene TRBJ1-2; 8 bases agree with TRBD1. Sequenced: naive CD4+ T cells sorted from blood. As for subset: CD45RA+ positively selected. This receptor was taken from a young man in good health. The CDR3 DNA follows: TGTGCCAGCAGTGGACAGGGTCTTGGCTACACCTTC. Encoded protein: CASSGQGLGYTF.